Following are 21 T cell receptor beta chains from one sample sequenced in a study of T cells in Graves' hyperthyroidism and ophthalmopathy. Template material for amplifying TCR beta CDR3 regions consisted of RNA transcripts. During a first-round RT-PCR of the TCR CDR3, the HTBI primer set was used. Each CDR3 protein is one row after TCRdb ran MiXCR on the multiplex PCR reads. Found here are roughly 700,000 distinct CDR3 sequences, roughly 15% of them singletons; the top ten hold more than 8.5%. The specimen sequenced was blood. The receptors here all came from a woman under 30 with Graves' hyperthyroidism.

The chain is built from TRBV4-3 and TRBJ2-7, with D perhaps TRBD1 (5 bases). V shed 0 bases and J shed 5 bases, with 17 bases lying between them. The CDR3 has 16 amino acids. Germline values: CDR1 LGHNA, CDR2 YSLEER. DNA for the CDR3: TGCGCCAGCAGCCAAGATCGTAGTCAGGGTCCTGACGAGCAGTACTTC. Translating it yields CASSQDRSQGPDEQYF.

This clonotype was found many times. The V and J genes are TRBV20-1 and TRBJ2-7, with D perhaps TRBD2 (6 bases). The germline V and J ends were trimmed by 1 base and 3 bases, with 16 bases remaining between them. The CDR3 loop spans 15 amino acids. Germline V gene lookup returns CDR1 DFQATT and CDR2 SNEGSKA (reference sequence). The CDR3 here is CSARGTEGLNYEQYF. CDR3 DNA: TGCAGTGCTAGAGGGACGGAGGGGCTCAACTACGAGCAGTACTTC.

This chain joins TRBV30 and TRBJ2-7; TRBD2 aligns across 9 bases. Germline values: CDR1 GTSNPN, CDR2 SVGIG (reference sequence). The CDR3 covers 17 residues. The V and J ends lost 2 bases and 5 bases, in that order; junction bases with no gene match: 16. The DNA for the CDR3 is TGTGCCTGGAGTCACGGAGTAGCGGGAGCTGGGCGGGACGAGCAGTACTTC. Amino acid sequence: CAWSHGVAGAGRDEQYF.

In its sample, this clonotype was seen many times. This sequence joins TRBV28 and TRBJ1-6; maybe TRBD1 (6 bases). The CDR3 sequence is 17 residues long. With 4 bases removed from V and 4 bases from J, the gap between germline ends came to 17 bases. The germline CDR1 and CDR2 sequences are MDHEN and SYDVKM. CDR3 loop: CASSYMGALEYNSPLHF. CDR3 nucleotides: TGTGCCAGCAGTTATATGGGGGCGTTAGAATATAATTCACCCCTCCACTTT.

This clonotype has only a few counts. V usage is TRBV27 and J usage is TRBJ2-7, with TRBD1 matching 8 bases. Unmatched junction bases numbered 4, after V lost 5 bases and J lost 1 base. Germline lookup yields CDR1 MNHEY and CDR2 SMNVEV (reference sequence). The CDR3 covers 14 residues. CDR3: CASSTRDRSYEQYF. For the CDR3, the DNA is TGTGCCAGCAGTACCCGGGACAGGTCCTACGAGCAGTACTTC.

This clonotype was observed many times. The J gene is TRBJ2-7, the V gene TRBV28, with 7 bases lining up with TRBD2. Unmatched junction bases numbered 8, after V lost 3 bases and J lost 3 bases. From germline, CDR1 is MDHEN and CDR2 SYDVKM. This CDR3 region has 15 residues. CDR3 loop: CASSFGRSGGYEQYF. The CDR3 DNA reads TGTGCCAGCAGTTTTGGCCGCTCGGGGGGCTACGAGCAGTACTTC.

This sequence joins TRBV6-2 or TRBV6-3 and TRBJ2-1; D perhaps matches TRBD2 (5 bases). The germline V gene has CDR1 MNHEY and CDR2 SVGEGT. This CDR3 comprises 17 residues. V lost 2 bases and J 2 bases, leaving 16 bases between the germline ends. The CDR3 sequence is CASSYPPLKRTYNEQFF. The DNA of the CDR3 is TGTGCCAGCAGTTACCCCCCCCTAAAGCGGACCTACAATGAGCAGTTCTTC.

V is TRBV3-1 and J is TRBJ1-5; D gene ambiguous. Germline CDR1 reads LGHDT; CDR2 reads YNNKEL (reference sequence). The ends were cut back, 2 bases at V and 4 bases at J, with 6 bases in the middle. The length of the CDR3 is 13 residues. CDR3 region: CASSQLTNQPQHF. CDR3 sequence (DNA): TGTGCCAGCAGCCAACTAACTAATCAGCCCCAGCATTTT. Looking up the rest from reference TRBV3-1 and TRBJ1-5 gives the full variable domain: DTAVSQTPKYLVTQMGNDKSIKCEQNLGHDTMYWYKQDSKKFLKIMFSYNNKELIINETVPNRFSPKSPDKAHLNLHINSLELGDSAVYFCASSQLTNQPQHFGDGTRLSIL.

This clonotype was counted ten times or more. This chain uses TRBV27 with TRBJ1-1; D gene uncertain. The CDR3 is 15 residues long. V was cut by 3 bases and J by 1 base, with 12 bases left in between. Germline V gene data show CDR1 as MNHEY and CDR2 as SMNVEV (reference sequence). Here the CDR3 reads CASSFLRRENTEAFF. The CDR3 nucleotides are TGTGCCAGCAGTTTCCTCAGACGGGAGAACACTGAAGCTTTCTTT.

In this sample, this clonotype turned up many times. The rearrangement joins TRBV5-1 to TRBJ1-1; 7 bases agree with TRBD1. This CDR3 has 14 amino acids. The germline V gene encodes CDR1 SGHRS and CDR2 YFSETQ. With V trimmed by 7 bases and J by 7 bases, 13 bases remained unmatched. The CDR3 is CASSYSGQHNEAFF. The CDR3 DNA reads as TGCGCCAGCTCCTACTCGGGACAGCATAATGAAGCTTTCTTT.

This clonotype was counted ten times or more. The genes are TRBV13 and TRBJ2-1; D is ambiguous. Germline V gene sequence: CDR1 PRHDT, CDR2 FYEKMQ (reference sequence). The CDR3 runs to 11 residues. With 3 bases removed from V and 11 bases from J, the gap between germline ends came to 8 bases. CDR3: CASSLIEKQFF. The CDR3 DNA reads TGTGCCAGCAGCTTGATAGAGAAGCAGTTCTTC.

This clonotype was detected only a few times. The CDR3 nucleotides are TGTGCCAGCAGTACCCGACTAGCGGGAGATTACAATGAGCAGTTCTTC. Translation: CASSTRLAGDYNEQFF. The V gene is TRBV2, the J gene TRBJ2-1, with TRBD2 matching 12 bases. The CDR3 runs 16 residues. Germline lookup yields CDR1 SNHLY and CDR2 FYNNEI. J gave up 4 bases and V 5 bases, and 6 bases lay outside the gene matches.

This clonotype has at least ten counts. The chain has TRBV12-3 or TRBV12-4 and TRBJ2-7, with TRBD1 identical over 8 bases. This CDR3 has 16 amino acids. The trim removed 0 bases at V and 3 bases at J, leaving 7 bases unmatched. The CDR3 spells CASSLAGDRRGYEQYF. The DNA for the CDR3 is TGTGCCAGCAGTTTAGCGGGGGACAGGAGAGGCTACGAGCAGTACTTC.

This clonotype was counted ten times or more. This chain links TRBV12-3 or TRBV12-4 with TRBJ2-3, with D unclear. The V gene lost 6 bases and the J gene lost 1 base, with 17 bases spanning the gap. This CDR3 contains 16 residues. CDR3 nucleotide sequence: TGTGCCAGCAGGCACCGGTCCCAGGTGGGCACAGATACGCAGTATTTT. Its protein is CASRHRSQVGTDTQYF.

A remark on this clonotype: A read error may be the cause here, since a much bigger clone is one base away. The gene calls are TRBV11-2 and TRBJ1-2, with 7 bases that match TRBD1. The CDR3 covers 15 residues. Germline loops: CDR1 SGHAT, CDR2 FQNNGV. The CDR3 is CASSLMTGNNCGYTF. The CDR3 DNA reads as TGTGCCAGCAGCTTAATGACAGGGAATAACTGTGGCTACACCTTC.

The CDR3 protein is CAISAGEPVRNEQFF. CDR3 sequence (DNA): TGTGCCATCAGTGCGGGGGAGCCCGTCCGCAATGAGCAGTTCTTC. The chain couples TRBV10-3 to TRBJ2-1, with D perhaps matching TRBD2 (6 bases). V was clipped by 4 bases and J by 6 bases, with 16 bases between them. CDR1 is ENHRY, CDR2 SYGVKD, per germline. The CDR3 runs 15 residues.

There are many counts of this clonotype. This chain links TRBV4-3 with TRBJ1-1; a weak D match, TRBD1 (6 bases). Germline CDR1 is LGHNA and CDR2 is YSLEER. V was cut by 0 bases and J by 4 bases, with 15 bases left in between. The CDR3 contains 16 residues. CDR3: CASSQDRGGSTTEAFF. CDR3 DNA: TGCGCCAGCAGCCAAGACAGGGGAGGGTCTACCACTGAAGCTTTCTTT.

This clonotype came up many times. This sequence joins TRBV6-1 and TRBJ2-7; no reliable D call. V shed 5 bases and J shed 2 bases, with 16 bases lying between them. Germline CDR1 and CDR2: MNHNS and SASEGT. The CDR3 is 15 amino acids. CDR3 sequence: CASSSPSTATYEQYF. CDR3 in DNA: TGTGCCAGCAGTTCCCCCTCGACTGCCACCTACGAGCAGTACTTC.

V usage is TRBV29-1 and J usage is TRBJ1-1; D is possibly TRBD1 (5 bases). V lost 8 bases, J lost 2 bases, and 15 bases lay in between. The CDR3 runs 13 residues. In germline, CDR1 is SQVTM, CDR2 ANQGSEA. CDR3 loop: CSSARGPNTEAFF. In nucleotides, the CDR3 is TGCAGCTCCGCCCGGGGCCCCAACACTGAAGCTTTCTTT.

The table lists this clonotype with many counts. The chain joins TRBV3-1 to TRBJ2-1; no reliable D call. V was pared by 4 bases and J by 12 bases, with 19 bases between. The CDR3 covers 14 residues. Per germline, CDR1 LGHDT and CDR2 YNNKEL (reference sequence). This CDR3 is CASSPTLLVVGQFF. Here the CDR3 DNA reads TGTGCCAGCAGCCCGACCCTACTTGTTGTCGGGCAGTTCTTC.

The chain joins TRBV19 to TRBJ1-1; maybe TRBD1 (5 bases). Germline V gives CDR1 LNHDA, CDR2 SQIVND (reference sequence). Between the trimmed V and J ends, which lost 5 bases and 4 bases, there was a span of 23 bases. The CDR3 is made up of 17 amino acids. The DNA of the CDR3 is TGTGCCAGTAGTCCACCTGGGACGGCTTGGGGGGGCACTGAAGCTTTCTTT. As protein: CASSPPGTAWGGTEAFF.